The entry that follows covers one TCR beta chain sequence. Its antigen is currently unknown. This CDR3 has 12 amino acids. The V and J ends lost 10 bases and 8 bases, in that order; junction bases with no gene match: 7. CDR1 is SGHAT, CDR2 FQNNGV, per germline. TCRdb keeps only in-frame clones here, not all; method: immunoSEQ multiplex PCR. Among 20,000 to 25,000 clones, over 75% were seen once, and the ten largest hold about a sixth. This sample is part of a study of T cells in localized non-small cell lung cancer. Study conclusions and caveats: Only one tumor region was sequenced, so heterogeneity remains possible. Paired adjacent lung recovered a median around 60 of the top 100 tumor clones. T cell clonality was highest in uninvolved adjacent lung, above tumor. Higher blood T cell density tracked longer overall survival.

The chain uses TRBV11-2 and TRBJ2-1; 8 nucleotides line up with TRBD2. The source was PBMCs, collected before any cancer treatment. The origin of this receptor is a woman aged 35 to 70 with stage II squamous cell lung carcinoma. CDR3 sequence (DNA): TGTGCCACCGAACGGGGGGGCGATGAGCAGTTCTTC. Its translation: CATERGGDEQFF. Together with reference TRBV11-2 and TRBJ2-1, the CDR3 gives the full variable domain: EAGVAQSPRYKIIEKRQSVAFWCNPISGHATLYWYQQILGQGPKLLIQFQNNGVVDDSQLPKDRFSAERLKGVDSTLKIQPAKLEDSAVYLCATERGGDEQFFGPGTRLTVL.